This entry features one TCR beta chain sequence. This specimen belongs to a study of T cells in Graves' hyperthyroidism and ophthalmopathy. The CDR3 totals 15 residues. Germline V gene lookup returns CDR1 LNHDA and CDR2 SQIVND (reference sequence). V trimming: 4 bases; J trimming: 5 bases; junction bases outside the gene matches: 7. Regions amplified from RNA transcripts were the TCR beta CDR3 regions. When the TCR CDR3 underwent first-round RT-PCR, the HTBI primer set was used. TCRdb used MiXCR to reprocess the multiplex PCR reads, holding one entry per CDR3 protein. The table has around 420,000 distinct CDR3 sequences, about a sixth seen once.

This sequence was found in a woman under 30 with Graves' hyperthyroidism. Source material: blood. The chain employs TRBV19 and TRBJ2-3, with TRBD2 matching over 9 bases. CDR3 sequence: CASSRTSATGDTQYF. CDR3 DNA sequence: TGTGCCAGTAGTAGGACTAGCGCTACGGGAGATACGCAGTATTTT.